The next 18 T cell receptor beta chains were all read from a single sample in a study of graft-versus-host responses after intestinal transplantation. The protocol was immunoSEQ multiplex PCR, while the TCRdb copy is restricted to in-frame clones and leaves out a portion. The sample lists 20,000 to 25,000 clones, approximately 93% occurring once. The material sequenced was PBMCs, taken 156 days after intestinal transplant. These receptors came from a human patient who received an intestinal transplant, so some T cells may come from the graft donor.

Turning to this clone: Other DNA sequences within the sample encode an identical CDR3. V is TRBV7-8 and J is TRBJ2-5; the D gene is possibly TRBD2 (5 bases). Trimming took 2 bases from V and 4 from J, leaving 14 bases between them. CDR1 is SGHVS and CDR2 is FQNEAQ in the germline V gene. This CDR3 spans 15 amino acids. The CDR3 region is CASSLSGLALETQYF. CDR3 in DNA: TGTGCCAGCAGCTTATCGGGCCTAGCACTAGAGACCCAGTACTTC.

V usage is TRBV19 and J usage is TRBJ2-7; the D call may be TRBD1 or TRBD2 (5 bases each). The CDR3 contains 14 residues. CDR1 LNHDA and CDR2 SQIVND come from the germline V gene (reference sequence). V shed 3 bases and J shed 6 bases, with 15 bases lying between them. CDR3 region: CASSILSSGAEQYF. The DNA of the CDR3 is TGTGCCAGTAGTATCTTGAGTTCCGGGGCCGAGCAGTACTTC.

The chain couples TRBV6-6 to TRBJ2-7; TRBD2 is a possible D gene (5 bases). The CDR3 loop spans 13 amino acids. Trimming removed 6 bases at V and 0 bases at J, with 9 bases between. Germline V lookup: CDR1 MNHNY, CDR2 SVGAGI (reference sequence). CDR3 loop: CASRPGSSYEQYF. As DNA, the CDR3 is TGTGCCAGCAGGCCGGGGTCCTCCTACGAGCAGTACTTC.

The chain has TRBV7-2 and TRBJ2-7, with D perhaps assigned TRBD1 or TRBD2 (5 bases each). Trimming stripped 5 bases from V and 5 bases from J, with 16 bases between. Germline V lookup: CDR1 SGHTA, CDR2 FQGNSA. The CDR3 is 14 amino acids. The CDR3 DNA sequence: TGTGCCAGCAGCCTTGGGACGGGATGGGACGAGCAGTACTTC. This encodes CASSLGTGWDEQYF.

The chain uses TRBV19 and TRBJ1-5; D may be TRBD1 (6 bases). The CDR3 runs 14 residues. CDR1 is LNHDA, CDR2 SQIVND, per germline (reference sequence). With 9 bases removed from V and 4 bases from J, the gap between germline ends came to 16 bases. CDR3 in amino acids: CARSGQFCNQPQHF. CDR3 coding DNA: TGTGCCAGAAGCGGACAGTTTTGTAATCAGCCCCAGCATTTT. Full variable domain (remainder filled in from reference TRBV19 and TRBJ1-5): DGGITQSPKYLFRKEGQNVTLSCEQNLNHDAMYWYRQDPGQGLRLIYYSQIVNDFQKGDIAEGYSVSREKKESFPLTVTSAQKNPTAFYLCARSGQFCNQPQHFGDGTRLSIL.

Remarks on this clone: Germline and junction disagree at one end, which may indicate a read error. The J gene is TRBJ2-7, the V gene TRBV5-3, with TRBD1 identical over 11 bases. TRBV5-3 is classed as an ORF, of uncertain function. This CDR3 is 14 amino acids long. CDR3 sequence reads: CASSSGTGGYEQYF. The CDR3 bases are TGTGCCAGCAGCTCAGGGACAGGGGGCTACGAGCAGTACTTC.

This chain connects TRBV5-6 to TRBJ2-3; maybe TRBD2 (6 bases). From germline, CDR1 is SGHDT and CDR2 YYEEEE. The V and J ends lost 0 bases and 3 bases respectively, with 8 bases between them. The CDR3 is 14 residues long. Here the CDR3 DNA reads TGTGCCAGCAGCTTGGGGCTAGCGACAGATACGCAGTATTTT. Its translation: CASSLGLATDTQYF.

About this clone itself: At one end the junction does not follow the germline gene, possibly because of a read error. The rearrangement links TRBV6-1 to TRBJ2-7; a possible D gene is TRBD1 (5 bases). Germline V gene sequence: CDR1 MNHNS, CDR2 SASEGT. The CDR3 is 13 amino acids. DNA for the CDR3: TGTGCCAGCAGTGTCGCCAGGGTCTACGAGCGGTACTTC. Its translation is CASSVARVYERYF.

V usage is TRBV4-1 and J usage is TRBJ1-2, with D hard to call. The V and J ends lost 0 bases and 3 bases respectively, with 8 bases between them. Germline CDR1 MGHRA, CDR2 YSYEKL. The CDR3 is made up of 14 amino acids. The CDR3 reads CASSQDRTYYGYTF. The CDR3 region has the DNA TGCGCCAGCAGCCAAGACAGGACTTACTATGGCTACACCTTC.

The V call is TRBV6-1, the J call TRBJ2-7, with 7 bases aligning to TRBD1. This CDR3 spans 15 amino acids. The trim removed 5 bases at V and 2 bases at J, leaving 9 bases unmatched. CDR1 and CDR2 from the germline V gene are MNHNS and SASEGT. In DNA, the CDR3 is TGTGCCAGCAGTTTATCTTGGACAGGCGCCTACGAGCAGTACTTC. This codes for CASSLSWTGAYEQYF.

V gene TRBV9 combines with J gene TRBJ1-2; tentative D call: TRBD1 (5 bases). The germline V gene encodes CDR1 SGDLS and CDR2 YYNGEE. V was clipped by 8 bases and J by 3 bases, with 11 bases between them. The CDR3 is made up of 12 amino acids. The CDR3 DNA is TGTGCCAGTTCGGCGGGACACTATGGCTACACCTTC. Translation gives CASSAGHYGYTF.

The rearrangement links TRBV19 to TRBJ2-7; 9 bases match TRBD1. The CDR3 has 13 residues. In germline, CDR1 is LNHDA, CDR2 SQIVND (reference sequence). V shed 4 bases and J 5 bases; nucleotides not matched to a gene: 3. The CDR3 DNA is TGTGCCAGTAGTAACAGGGGGCTCAACGAGCAGTACTTC. Translating it yields CASSNRGLNEQYF.

The chain employs TRBV21-1 and TRBJ2-1; the listed D gene, TRBD2, was not tested against the DNA. TRBV21-1 corresponds to a pseudogene. CDR3 length: 16 residues. The chain's CDR3 is CASREPGGPAYNEQFF. CDR3 nucleotides: TGTGCCAGCAGAGAACCGGGGGGGCCGGCCTACAATGAGCAGTTCTTC.

V gene TRBV11-2 combines with J gene TRBJ2-7; D unresolved. Germline assignment: CDR1 SGHAT and CDR2 FQNNGV. CDR3 length equals 9 residues. The V and J ends lost 5 bases and 12 bases respectively, with 8 bases between them. The CDR3 is CASSLKLYF. In nucleotides, the CDR3 is TGTGCCAGCAGCCTAAAACTGTACTTC. The complete variable domain, with remaining parts taken from reference TRBV11-2 and TRBJ2-7, reads EAGVAQSPRYKIIEKRQSVAFWCNPISGHATLYWYQQILGQGPKLLIQFQNNGVVDDSQLPKDRFSAERLKGVDSTLKIQPAKLEDSAVYLCASSLKLYFGPGTRLTVT.

V gene TRBV6-1 combines with J gene TRBJ2-7; D gene ambiguous. Germline assignment: CDR1 MNHNS and CDR2 SASEGT. V lost 5 bases and J 6 bases, leaving 11 bases between the germline ends. The CDR3 totals 12 residues. The CDR3 sequence is CASSYGLGEQYF. Here the CDR3 DNA reads TGTGCCAGCAGTTATGGGTTGGGCGAGCAGTACTTC.

The V gene is TRBV7-7, the J gene TRBJ2-7, with TRBD1 matching 11 bases. The CDR3 contains 14 residues. Unmatched junction bases numbered 3, after V lost 5 bases and J lost 3 bases. CDR1 and CDR2 (germline): SSHAT, FNYEAQ (reference sequence). CDR3 loop: CASSPGTGGYEQYF. The CDR3, as DNA: TGTGCCAGCAGCCCTGGGACAGGGGGCTACGAGCAGTACTTC.

This clone was recorded once. The chain couples TRBV19 to TRBJ2-5; D call uncertain. The length of the CDR3 is 14 residues. The germline V and J ends were trimmed by 4 bases and 5 bases, with 14 bases remaining between them. The V gene's germline CDR1 is LNHDA and CDR2 SQIVND (reference sequence). CDR3 coding DNA: TGTGCCAGTAGTAATTCGGCTAGTTCCGAGACCCAGTACTTC. It specifies CASSNSASSETQYF.

In its sample, this clone was seen a few times. The chain carries TRBV6-5 and TRBJ1-2; D unresolved. The CDR3 is 15 amino acids. Per the germline V gene, CDR1 is MNHEY and CDR2 is SVGAGI. The ends were cut back, 2 bases at V and 2 bases at J, with 12 bases in the middle. CDR3 loop: CASSYGAGSNYGYTF. Here the CDR3 DNA reads TGTGCCAGCAGTTACGGTGCGGGATCAAACTATGGCTACACCTTC.